Reported below is one T cell receptor (beta chain). Its antigen is unknown. Sequencing used immunoSEQ multiplex PCR; TCRdb keeps in-frame clones, though not all of them. This table holds about 19,000 clones, roughly 78% found once. V gave up 7 bases and J gave up 0 bases; unmatched junction bases: 9. From germline, CDR1 is SGHAT and CDR2 FQNNGV. The CDR3 consists of 16 residues. The source of the sample is a study of OX40 agonist ivuxolimab in advanced cancers. Patients who had autoimmune disease history or got systemic immunosuppression were left out. Study findings and constraints: The 0.1-3.0 mg/kg partial responders had among the lowest clonal expansion. Nonresponders included some who also had low normalized T-cell clonal expansion.

This sample comprised CD4+ or CD8+ T cells sorted from blood, obtained in a trial of the OX40 agonist ivuxolimab. The source is an adult with an advanced solid tumor such as melanoma, head and neck, liver or kidney cancer. The V call is TRBV11-2, the J call TRBJ2-3; TRBD1 agrees at 8 bases. CDR3 in amino acids: CASTLWTGHSTDTQYF. The CDR3 bases are TGTGCCAGCACCTTGTGGACAGGGCACAGCACAGATACGCAGTATTTT.